This TCR beta chain was documented in a study of cytomegalovirus exposure and HLA in healthy donors. Study results and caveats: As a later analysis showed, several of the most significant clusters appeared to be linked to common viral pathogens.

This CDR3 has 13 amino acids. V was pared by 10 bases and J by 8 bases, with 20 bases between. Germline lookup yields CDR1 LNHDA and CDR2 SQIVND (reference sequence). Primers included in the PCR were 60 Vbeta and 13 Jbeta primers. Clones were sequenced by immunoSEQ multiplex PCR, and TCRdb holds only the in-frame ones, with some missing. The sample lists some 170,000 clones, about three quarters occurring once. Healthy bone marrow donors formed the donor group. As regards this clone: What it binds is not known.

The chain carries TRBV19 and TRBJ1-1, with D tentatively TRBD1 (5 bases). Specimen: PBMCs. This clonotype was obtained from a man in his forties or fifties in good health and CMV-seropositive. CDR3: CATRNPRQNEAFF. The CDR3, as DNA: TGTGCCACTAGAAACCCGAGACAGAACGAAGCTTTCTTT.